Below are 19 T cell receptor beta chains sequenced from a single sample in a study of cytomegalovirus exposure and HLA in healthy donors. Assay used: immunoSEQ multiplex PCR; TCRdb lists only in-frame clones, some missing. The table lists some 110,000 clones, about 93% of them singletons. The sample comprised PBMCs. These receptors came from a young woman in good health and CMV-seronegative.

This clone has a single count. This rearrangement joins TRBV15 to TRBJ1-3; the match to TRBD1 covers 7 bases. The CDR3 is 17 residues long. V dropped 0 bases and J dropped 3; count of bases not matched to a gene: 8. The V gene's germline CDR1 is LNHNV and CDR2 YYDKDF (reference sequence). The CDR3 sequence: CATSREPGAGGGNTIYF. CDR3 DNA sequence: TGTGCCACCAGCAGAGAGCCTGGTGCAGGGGGTGGAAACACCATATATTTT. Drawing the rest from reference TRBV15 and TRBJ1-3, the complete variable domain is DAMVIQNPRYQVTQFGKPVTLSCSQTLNHNVMYWYQQKSSQAPKLLFHYYDKDFNNEADTPDNFQSRRPNTSFCFLDIRSPGLGDTAMYLCATSREPGAGGGNTIYFGEGSWLTVV.

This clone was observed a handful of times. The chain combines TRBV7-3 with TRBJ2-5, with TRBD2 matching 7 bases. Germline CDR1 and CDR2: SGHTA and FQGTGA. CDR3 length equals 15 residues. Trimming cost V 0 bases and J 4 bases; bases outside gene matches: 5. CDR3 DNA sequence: TGTGCCAGCAGCTTAACTAGCGGGCTGGGAGAGACCCAGTACTTC. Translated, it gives CASSLTSGLGETQYF.

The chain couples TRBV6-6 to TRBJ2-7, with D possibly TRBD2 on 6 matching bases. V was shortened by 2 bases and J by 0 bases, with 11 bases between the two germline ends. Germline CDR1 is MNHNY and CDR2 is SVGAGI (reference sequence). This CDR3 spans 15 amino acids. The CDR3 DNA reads TGTGCCAGCAGTTACGGAGGGGACGGCTCCTACGAGCAGTACTTC. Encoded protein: CASSYGGDGSYEQYF.

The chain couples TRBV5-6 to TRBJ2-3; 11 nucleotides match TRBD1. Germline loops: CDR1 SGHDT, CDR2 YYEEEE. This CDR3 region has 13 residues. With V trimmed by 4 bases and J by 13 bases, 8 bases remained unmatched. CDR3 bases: TGTGCCAGCAGCGCACCCCCGGGACAGGGGGAGTATTTT. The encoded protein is CASSAPPGQGEYF.

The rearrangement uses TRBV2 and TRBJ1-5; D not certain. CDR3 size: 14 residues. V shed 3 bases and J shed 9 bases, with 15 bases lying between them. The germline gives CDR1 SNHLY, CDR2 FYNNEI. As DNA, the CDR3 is TGTGCCAGCAGTGAGAGGGCGGACGCAGGGCCCCAGCATTTT. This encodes CASSERADAGPQHF.

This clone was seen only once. Here the CDR3 reads CASSVKSGLAGGPSNEQFF. The CDR3 nucleotides read TGTGCCAGCAGCGTCAAGTCGGGACTAGCGGGGGGCCCCTCAAATGAGCAGTTCTTC. This chain joins TRBV7-9 and TRBJ2-1; TRBD2 matches 15 bases. The CDR3 has 19 amino acids. V gave up 5 bases and J gave up 7 bases; unmatched junction bases: 15. CDR1 is SEHNR and CDR2 is FQNEAQ in the germline V gene (reference sequence).

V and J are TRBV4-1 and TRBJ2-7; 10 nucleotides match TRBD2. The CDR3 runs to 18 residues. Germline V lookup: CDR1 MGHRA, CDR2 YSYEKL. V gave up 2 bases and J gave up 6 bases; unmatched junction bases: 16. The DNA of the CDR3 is TGCGCCAGCAGCCAACTCCCCGAGTTAGCGGGAGGTCTTAGCGAGCAGTACTTC. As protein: CASSQLPELAGGLSEQYF.

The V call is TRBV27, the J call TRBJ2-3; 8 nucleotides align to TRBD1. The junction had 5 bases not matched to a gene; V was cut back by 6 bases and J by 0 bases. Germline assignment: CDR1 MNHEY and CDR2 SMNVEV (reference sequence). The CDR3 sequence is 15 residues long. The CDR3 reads CASRGQGASTDTQYF. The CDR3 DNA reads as TGTGCCAGCAGAGGACAGGGCGCGAGCACAGATACGCAGTATTTT.

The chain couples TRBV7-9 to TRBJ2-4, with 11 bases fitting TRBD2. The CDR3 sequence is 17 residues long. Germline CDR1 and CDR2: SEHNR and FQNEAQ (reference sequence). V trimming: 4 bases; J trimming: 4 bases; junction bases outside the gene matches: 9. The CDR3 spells CASSSDIAGGTKNIQYF. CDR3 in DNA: TGTGCCAGCAGCTCGGACATAGCGGGGGGGACGAAAAACATTCAGTACTTC.

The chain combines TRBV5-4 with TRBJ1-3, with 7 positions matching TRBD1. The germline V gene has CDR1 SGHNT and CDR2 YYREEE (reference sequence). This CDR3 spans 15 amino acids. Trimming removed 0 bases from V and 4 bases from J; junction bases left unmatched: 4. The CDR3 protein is CASSLGRGAGNTIYF. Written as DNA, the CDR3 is TGTGCCAGCAGCTTGGGCAGGGGGGCCGGAAACACCATATATTTT.

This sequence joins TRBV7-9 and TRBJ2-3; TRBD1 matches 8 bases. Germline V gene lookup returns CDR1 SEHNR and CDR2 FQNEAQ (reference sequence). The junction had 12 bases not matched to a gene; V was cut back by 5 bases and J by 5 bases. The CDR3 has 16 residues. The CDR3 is CASSQPGGRGVDTQYF. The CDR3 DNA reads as TGTGCCAGCAGCCAACCAGGGGGCAGGGGCGTAGATACGCAGTATTTT.

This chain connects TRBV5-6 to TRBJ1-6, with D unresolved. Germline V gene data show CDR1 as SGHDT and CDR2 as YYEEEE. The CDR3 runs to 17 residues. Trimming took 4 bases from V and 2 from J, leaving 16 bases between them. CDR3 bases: TGTGCCAGCAGCCGATCCGGCGGGCTTCCCTATAATTCACCCCTCCACTTT. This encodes CASSRSGGLPYNSPLHF.

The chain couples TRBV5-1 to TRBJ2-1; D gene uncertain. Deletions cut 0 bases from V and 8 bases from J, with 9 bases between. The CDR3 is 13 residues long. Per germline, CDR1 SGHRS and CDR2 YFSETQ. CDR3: CASSLGLSDEQFF. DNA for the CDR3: TGCGCCAGCAGCTTGGGTCTGAGTGATGAGCAGTTCTTC.

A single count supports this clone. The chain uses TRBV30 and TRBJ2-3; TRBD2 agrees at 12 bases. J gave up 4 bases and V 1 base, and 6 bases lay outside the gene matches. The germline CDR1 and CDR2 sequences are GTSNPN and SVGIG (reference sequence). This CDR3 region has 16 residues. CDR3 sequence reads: CAWSAPGLAGSDTQYF. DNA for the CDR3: TGTGCCTGGAGTGCCCCGGGACTAGCGGGTTCAGATACGCAGTATTTT.

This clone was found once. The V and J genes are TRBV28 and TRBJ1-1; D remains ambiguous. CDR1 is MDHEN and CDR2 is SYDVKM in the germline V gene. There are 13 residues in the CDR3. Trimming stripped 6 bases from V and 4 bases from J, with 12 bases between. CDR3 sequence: CASRPIFGTEAFF. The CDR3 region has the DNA TGTGCCAGCAGGCCCATATTCGGCACTGAAGCTTTCTTT.

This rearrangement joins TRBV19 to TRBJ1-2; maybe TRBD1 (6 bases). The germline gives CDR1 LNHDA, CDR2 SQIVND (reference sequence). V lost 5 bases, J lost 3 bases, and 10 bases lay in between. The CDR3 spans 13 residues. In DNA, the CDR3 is TGTGCCAGTAGTCCGACAGGTCACTATGGCTACACCTTC. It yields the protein CASSPTGHYGYTF.

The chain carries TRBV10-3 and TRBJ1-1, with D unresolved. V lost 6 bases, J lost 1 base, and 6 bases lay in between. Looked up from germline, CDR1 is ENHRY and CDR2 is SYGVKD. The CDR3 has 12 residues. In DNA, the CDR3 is TGTGCCATCAGGAGTTCGAACACTGAAGCTTTCTTT. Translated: CAIRSSNTEAFF.

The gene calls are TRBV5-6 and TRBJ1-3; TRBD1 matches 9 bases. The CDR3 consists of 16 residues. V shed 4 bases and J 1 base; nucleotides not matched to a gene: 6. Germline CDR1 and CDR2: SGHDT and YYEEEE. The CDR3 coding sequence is TGTGCCAGCAGCCGGGGGACAGGGTGGTCTGGAAACACCATATATTTT. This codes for CASSRGTGWSGNTIYF.

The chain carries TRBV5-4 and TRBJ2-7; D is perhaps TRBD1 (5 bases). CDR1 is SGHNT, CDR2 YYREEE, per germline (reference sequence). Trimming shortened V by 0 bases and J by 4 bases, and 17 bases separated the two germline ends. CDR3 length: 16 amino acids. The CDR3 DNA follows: TGTGCCAGCAGCTTGGCTGGCCAGGGTGGGGTGTACGAGCAGTACTTC. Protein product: CASSLAGQGGVYEQYF.